The sequence of this T cell receptor (beta chain) was determined in a study of control samples from healthy donors and cancer patients. With 5 bases clipped from V and 7 bases from J, the junction kept 9 bases outside the gene matches. Germline lookup yields CDR1 SGHAT and CDR2 FQNNGV. The CDR3 is 16 residues long. Repertoires were generated with immunoSEQ multiplex PCR, while TCRdb's copy carries only in-frame clones and drops some. Here the sample spans around 130,000 clones, roughly 90% being singletons. V and J are TRBV11-2 and TRBJ1-6; 9 positions agree with TRBD1. This sequence originates from a man aged 50-59 years in good health. The sequenced sample was blood. This chain's CDR3 is CASSPQGQGRNSPLHF. CDR3 DNA sequence: TGTGCCAGCAGCCCTCAGGGACAGGGAAGAAATTCACCCCTCCACTTT.